The text below deals with one T cell receptor (beta chain). In the original workflow: From reference gene primer amplification, estimates of nucleated cell counts were derived. Data came from immunoSEQ multiplex PCR; TCRdb stores just in-frame clones and leaves some out. V, J and clone size derive from that table, while D and trimming were established from the DNA sequence. The data show under 300,000 clones, about four fifths seen once. The record originates from a study of blood T cell repertoires in COVID-19. Germline lookup yields CDR1 MNHEY and CDR2 SVGAGI. The CDR3 has 14 amino acids. V shed 5 bases, J shed 1 base, and the junction held 3 bases outside the gene matches.

The sequenced sample was peripheral blood. V gene TRBV6-5 combines with J gene TRBJ2-7; 9 bases fit TRBD2. The receptor was derived from a man aged 25-45 years who had recovered from COVID-19. In DNA, the CDR3 is TGTGCCAGCAGTAGCGGGGGGACGTCCTACGAGCAGTACTTC. Translating it yields CASSSGGTSYEQYF.